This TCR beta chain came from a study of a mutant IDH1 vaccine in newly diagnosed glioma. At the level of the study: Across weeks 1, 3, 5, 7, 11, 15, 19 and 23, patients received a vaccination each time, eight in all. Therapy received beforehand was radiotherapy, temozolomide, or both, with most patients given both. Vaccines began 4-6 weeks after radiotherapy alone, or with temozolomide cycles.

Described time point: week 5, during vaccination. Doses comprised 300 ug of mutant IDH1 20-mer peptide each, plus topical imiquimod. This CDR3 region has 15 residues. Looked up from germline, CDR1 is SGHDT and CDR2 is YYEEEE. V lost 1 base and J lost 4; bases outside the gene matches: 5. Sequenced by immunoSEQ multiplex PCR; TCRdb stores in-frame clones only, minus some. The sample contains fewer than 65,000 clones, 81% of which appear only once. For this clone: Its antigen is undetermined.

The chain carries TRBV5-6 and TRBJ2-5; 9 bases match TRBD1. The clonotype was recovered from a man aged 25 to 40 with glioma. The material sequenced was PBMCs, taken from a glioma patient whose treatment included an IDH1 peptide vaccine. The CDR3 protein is CASSLRTGAAETQYF. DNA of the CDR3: TGTGCCAGCAGCTTGCGGACAGGGGCGGCAGAGACCCAGTACTTC.